Shown below are 4 T cell receptor beta chains from a single sample sequenced in a study of cytomegalovirus exposure and HLA in healthy donors. Both 60 Vbeta primers and 13 Jbeta primers went into the PCR. Clones were read by immunoSEQ multiplex PCR, and TCRdb kept only the in-frame ones, dropping some. The table shows 110,000 to 150,000 clones, with about 80% occurring only once. Sequenced input: PBMCs. The source of these receptors is a man in his forties in good health and CMV-seronegative.

This chain connects TRBV5-4 to TRBJ1-4; 7 bases line up with TRBD1. Unmatched junction bases numbered 5, after V lost 4 bases and J lost 2 bases. Germline V gene data show CDR1 as SGHNT and CDR2 as YYREEE (reference sequence). This CDR3 spans 15 amino acids. The CDR3: CASSKQQGTNEKLFF. The CDR3 region has the DNA TGTGCCAGCAGCAAGCAACAGGGGACTAATGAAAAACTGTTTTTT.

The chain couples TRBV18 to TRBJ2-5; D possibly corresponds to TRBD1 (6 bases). V was pared by 3 bases and J by 4 bases, with 9 bases between. This CDR3 has 13 amino acids. The germline V gene has CDR1 KGHSH and CDR2 LQKENI. The CDR3 region is CASSPQGRETQYF. The CDR3 coding sequence is TGTGCCAGCTCACCTCAGGGGCGAGAGACCCAGTACTTC.

The genes are TRBV18 and TRBJ1-6; 8 nucleotides agree with TRBD1. V lost 4 bases to trimming and J lost 6 bases; unmatched junction nucleotides: 2. The CDR3 is 14 residues long. From germline, CDR1 is KGHSH and CDR2 LQKENI. CDR3 in DNA: TGTGCCAGCTCACGGGACAGGAGTAATTCACCCCTCCACTTT. It encodes CASSRDRSNSPLHF.

This chain connects TRBV2 to TRBJ2-5; TRBD2 matches at 13 bases. Germline-derived CDR1 and CDR2 are SNHLY and FYNNEI. The CDR3 length is 14 residues. Germline trimming cut 6 bases from V and 4 bases from J; bases unmatched to any gene: 2. The CDR3 region has the DNA TGTGCCAGCAGACGGACTAGCGGGGGAGAGACCCAGTACTTC. Amino acids: CASRRTSGGETQYF.